This TCR beta chain was sequenced for a study of blood T cell repertoires in COVID-19. V shed 5 bases, J shed 4 bases, and the junction held 3 bases outside the gene matches. Germline V lookup: CDR1 SGHTA, CDR2 FQGNSA. The CDR3 has 14 residues. As concerns this clone: This specimen includes other DNA sequences encoding the same CDR3.

Produced via immunoSEQ multiplex PCR; TCRdb's table is partial and in-frame only. The sample yields 250,000 to 300,000 clones, about nine tenths seen once. The source is a woman in her fifties or sixties who had recovered from COVID-19. J is TRBJ2-5 and V is TRBV7-2; 11 bases line up with TRBD2. Specimen: peripheral blood. CDR3 amino acids: CASSPGLAGETQYF. The DNA for the CDR3 is TGTGCCAGCAGCCCCGGACTAGCGGGAGAGACCCAGTACTTC.